The sequence of this TCR beta chain was determined in a study of PD-L1 blockade in urothelial cancer. The CDR3 covers 15 residues. Unmatched junction bases numbered 10, after V lost 4 bases and J lost 6 bases. CDR1 and CDR2 from the germline V gene are SGDLS and YYNGEE. The assay was immunoSEQ multiplex PCR, and TCRdb's table has in-frame clones only and misses some. The table lists tens of thousands of clones, over 70% of them singletons. The TCR sequence derives from a man in his forties with urothelial cancer. The sequenced sample was PBMCs, obtained around atezolizumab (anti-PD-L1) treatment. The chain combines TRBV9 with TRBJ2-1; TRBD1 matches at 7 bases. The CDR3 sequence is CASSPRGDRVNEQFF. The CDR3, as DNA: TGTGCCAGCAGCCCCCGAGGAGACAGGGTCAATGAGCAGTTCTTC.